What follows is one T cell receptor beta chain and its context. Its antigen is not identified. A clone one base away is much larger, so this may be a read error. This sample was included in a study of T cell repertoires in cytomegalovirus infection. Study background: TCR beta signatures that were public indicated CMV infection and matching HLA type.

The CDR3 spans 15 residues. Study-level findings and limits: Cumulative frequency of public TCR beta families picked out carriers of CMV plus the relevant HLA. HLA-C-restricted CMV clonotypes gave the most frequent clonotype in two of eight donors.

TCRdb redid the calling of the reads with MiXCR, one entry per CDR3 protein. The sample holds 150,000 to 200,000 distinct CDR3 sequences, 17% seen once. The TCR sequence derives from a human donor in good health (CMV status not recorded). Some clones in this sample may be carry-over from other donors' samples. Sequencing was done on a sample of CD8+ T cells from PBMCs. The chain uses TRBV12-3 or TRBV12-4 and TRBJ2-5; D is possibly TRBD2 (5 bases). The CDR3 loop reads CAISLAWIAQETQYF. Written as DNA, the CDR3 is TGTGCCATCAGTTTAGCGTGGATCGCGCAAGAGACCCAGTACTTC.